A single sample is the source of the 25 T cell receptor beta chains below, sequenced in a study of human T cells and chemical hapten exposure. Noted time point: pre-sensitization, week 0. Treatment of the sample: therapeutic diphenylcyclopropenone sensitization with weekly scalp DPC. TCRdb re-called the RACE reads through MiXCR, storing one row per CDR3 protein. The profile covers about 260,000 distinct CDR3 sequences, with about 8.1% appearing a single time and 2% to 3% taken by the ten largest. Sequences were derived from whole blood, sampled in connection with sensitization to the hapten diphenylcyclopropenone (DPC). These receptor sequences come from a woman in her thirties or forties with alopecia areata. Some clones in this sample may be carry-over from other donors' samples.

This clonotype was seen repeatedly, ten times or more. The chain couples TRBV29-1 to TRBJ1-1; TRBD1 is a possible D gene (5 bases). This CDR3 has 13 amino acids. Germline lookup yields CDR1 SQVTM and CDR2 ANQGSEA. V lost 8 bases, J lost 5 bases, and 18 bases lay in between. The CDR3 region is CSQQNDKGTEAFF. DNA for the CDR3: TGCAGCCAACAGAACGATAAGGGGACTGAAGCTTTCTTT.

The V call is TRBV7-8, the J call TRBJ2-3; 7 bases align to TRBD1. Per the germline V gene, CDR1 is SGHVS and CDR2 is FQNEAQ. This CDR3 is built from 15 residues. The V and J ends lost 3 bases and 5 bases, in that order; junction bases with no gene match: 8. The CDR3 region is CASSLTPDREDTQYF. The DNA for the CDR3 is TGTGCCAGCAGCTTGACCCCCGACAGGGAAGATACGCAGTATTTT.

This clonotype was counted ten times or more. The chain carries TRBV28 and TRBJ2-3; unclear D gene. Germline-derived CDR1 and CDR2 are MDHEN and SYDVKM. CDR3 length: 13 residues. Trimming removed 6 bases from V and 0 bases from J, with 7 bases in between. CDR3 DNA sequence: TGTGCCAGCAGCCCCGGGAGCACAGATACGCAGTATTTT. Amino acid sequence: CASSPGSTDTQYF.

This clonotype was counted ten times or more. This chain joins TRBV29-1 and TRBJ2-1, with D tentatively TRBD2 (5 bases). The germline gives CDR1 SQVTM, CDR2 ANQGSEA. There are 13 residues in the CDR3. Trimming stripped 4 bases from V and 6 bases from J, with 13 bases between. The CDR3 loop is CSVGGRGGNEQFF. CDR3 nucleotides: TGCAGCGTTGGGGGTAGAGGAGGCAATGAGCAGTTCTTC.

The chain recombines TRBV29-1 with TRBJ2-5; 8 nucleotides agree with TRBD1. The CDR3 length is 16 residues. V lost 0 bases, J lost 4 bases, and 10 bases stayed unmatched. Germline loops: CDR1 SQVTM, CDR2 ANQGSEA. CDR3 in amino acids: CSVEDGRQGRRETQYF. CDR3 coding DNA: TGCAGCGTTGAAGATGGAAGACAGGGGAGGCGAGAGACCCAGTACTTC. The full variable domain, its missing parts supplied by reference TRBV29-1 and TRBJ2-5, is SAVISQKPSRDICQRGTSLTIQCQVDSQVTMMFWYRQQPGQSLTLIATANQGSEATYESGFVIDKFPISRPNLTFSTLTVSNMSPEDSSIYLCSVEDGRQGRRETQYFGPGTRLLVL.

The chain recombines TRBV12-3 or TRBV12-4 with TRBJ1-1; D is uncertain. This CDR3 is built from 11 residues. With 6 bases removed from V and 2 bases from J, the gap between germline ends came to 4 bases. The CDR3 loop reads CASRINTEAFF. As DNA, the CDR3 is TGTGCCAGCAGAATCAACACTGAAGCTTTCTTT.

The V gene is TRBV5-1, the J gene TRBJ1-5; no definite D call. V lost 10 bases, J lost 4 bases, and 12 bases lay in between. Germline V gives CDR1 SGHRS, CDR2 YFSETQ. The CDR3 totals 12 residues. DNA of the CDR3: TGCGCCGCGCAGCAGGAGAATCAGCCCCAGCATTTT. This gives the protein CAAQQENQPQHF.

The chain uses TRBV7-2 and TRBJ1-3; TRBD1 agrees at 9 bases. J gave up 0 bases and V 6 bases, and 18 bases lay outside the gene matches. CDR3 length equals 20 residues. Per germline, CDR1 SGHTA and CDR2 FQGNSA. DNA of the CDR3: TGTGCCAGCAGACCTCAACAGGGGGCCCAAGGAAATCCCTCTGGAAACACCATATATTTT. It is translated as CASRPQQGAQGNPSGNTIYF.

The CDR3 nucleotides read TGCAGCGTTGAGGTACTAGCGGTTAGCACAGATACGCAGTATTTT. Amino acids: CSVEVLAVSTDTQYF. This chain joins TRBV29-1 and TRBJ2-3; 8 bases fit TRBD2. The V gene's germline CDR1 is SQVTM and CDR2 ANQGSEA. V shed 3 bases and J 0 bases; nucleotides not matched to a gene: 5. CDR3 length: 15 amino acids.

At least ten counts were recorded for this clonotype. This sequence joins TRBV29-1 and TRBJ2-3; possibly TRBD2 for D (6 bases). CDR1 and CDR2 (germline): SQVTM, ANQGSEA. The CDR3 loop spans 12 amino acids. The V end lost 0 bases, the J end lost 6 bases, and 7 bases lay between the germline ends. CDR3 region: CSVEDGGDTQYF. DNA for the CDR3: TGCAGCGTTGAAGATGGGGGGGATACGCAGTATTTT.

Only a few counts were recorded for this clonotype. The chain uses TRBV6-2 or TRBV6-3 and TRBJ1-2; D unresolved. The CDR3 extends over 11 amino acids. Germline assignment: CDR1 MNHEY and CDR2 SVGEGT. V was shortened by 5 bases and J by 8 bases, with 9 bases between the two germline ends. CDR3: CASSDTTGYTF. CDR3 in DNA: TGTGCCAGCAGTGATACGACGGGCTACACCTTC.

The J gene is TRBJ1-1, the V gene TRBV7-3; D gene uncertain. Trimming left V 0 bases short and J 3 bases short, with 5 bases between. Germline V CDR1 and CDR2: SGHTA, FQGTGA. CDR3 length: 13 amino acids. Written as DNA, the CDR3 is TGTGCCAGCAGCTTAACGGTCGACACTGAAGCTTTCTTT. The encoded protein is CASSLTVDTEAFF.

This clonotype was counted once. V gene TRBV20-1 combines with J gene TRBJ2-2; no clear D gene. V was clipped by 3 bases and J by 4 bases, with 9 bases between them. This CDR3 has 13 amino acids. From germline, CDR1 is DFQATT and CDR2 SNEGSKA (reference sequence). CDR3 DNA sequence: TGCAGTGCTAGCAGATTCGGCACCGGGGAGCTGTTTTTT. This codes for CSASRFGTGELFF.

This clonotype was found a few times. The rearrangement links TRBV6-2 or TRBV6-3 to TRBJ2-2; D ambiguous. Trimming left V 2 bases short and J 8 bases short, with 6 bases between. CDR3 length: 12 amino acids. Germline CDR1 MNHEY, CDR2 SVGEGT. CDR3 DNA: TGTGCCAGCAGTTACAAATGGGGGGAGCTGTTTTTT. Its translation: CASSYKWGELFF.

This clonotype was recorded only once. The chain has TRBV14 and TRBJ1-1; D not certain. This CDR3 is 16 amino acids long. Trimming cost V 4 bases and J 1 base, with 16 bases left between them. Germline CDR1 SGHDN, CDR2 FVKESK. The chain's CDR3 is CASSPPGLWGNTEAFF. The CDR3 bases are TGTGCCAGCAGCCCACCCGGCCTCTGGGGGAACACTGAAGCTTTCTTT.

In its sample, this clonotype is medium-sized. CDR3 nucleotide sequence: TGTGCCACCCATAAAGGGGGCACTGAAGCTTTCTTT. Protein product: CATHKGGTEAFF. The chain is built from TRBV7-9 and TRBJ1-1, with D possibly TRBD1 on 6 matching bases. Per germline, CDR1 SEHNR and CDR2 FQNEAQ (reference sequence). V lost 10 bases and J 4 bases, leaving 13 bases between the germline ends. The CDR3 loop spans 12 amino acids.

This clonotype occurred a few times. The J gene is TRBJ2-1, the V gene TRBV5-5, with 13 bases lining up with TRBD2. The CDR3 sequence is 16 residues long. Trimming cost V 4 bases and J 9 bases; bases outside gene matches: 10. In germline, CDR1 is SGHKS, CDR2 YYEKEE (reference sequence). DNA of the CDR3: TGTGCCAGCAGCCCCCCCACTAGCGGGAGGGTCGGTGAGCAGTTCTTC. It is translated as CASSPPTSGRVGEQFF.

In this sample, this clonotype turned up many times. The chain links TRBV21-1 to TRBJ1-6; TRBD1, the table's D call, lacks a check against the DNA. TRBV21-1 is a pseudogene segment. The CDR3 runs to 13 residues. In DNA form, the CDR3 reads TGTGCCAGCAGCAAGGGGGGTCGGCCACCCCTCCACTTT. It codes for CASSKGGRPPLHF.

This clonotype showed up just a few times. The chain joins TRBV7-9 to TRBJ2-1, with a tentative D call TRBD2 (6 bases). Trimming removed 1 base at V and 7 bases at J, with 14 bases between. From germline, CDR1 is SEHNR and CDR2 FQNEAQ (reference sequence). This CDR3 region has 15 residues. The DNA for the CDR3 is TGTGCCAGCAGCTTAGAAGGACTACCTGGAAATGAGCAGTTCTTC. This codes for CASSLEGLPGNEQFF.

The chain couples TRBV20-1 to TRBJ1-4; D not certain. The CDR3 has 15 residues. CDR1 and CDR2 (germline): DFQATT, SNEGSKA (reference sequence). Trimming removed 2 bases from V and 0 bases from J, with 10 bases in between. In DNA form, the CDR3 reads TGCAGTGCTAGACCGGACCGAGCAACTAATGAAAAACTGTTTTTT. Protein sequence: CSARPDRATNEKLFF.

The chain carries TRBV7-8 and TRBJ2-7; D not resolved. With 5 bases removed from V and 5 bases from J, the gap between germline ends came to 7 bases. CDR1 is SGHVS and CDR2 is FQNEAQ in the germline V gene. The length of the CDR3 is 11 residues. CDR3 in DNA: TGTGCCAGCAGCAACCGAGACGAGCAGTACTTC. Protein product: CASSNRDEQYF.

This clonotype appeared many times. The chain joins TRBV29-1 to TRBJ1-5, with a tentative D call TRBD1 (5 bases). This CDR3 has 13 amino acids. V lost 7 bases, J lost 6 bases, and 16 bases lay in between. CDR1 and CDR2 (germline): SQVTM, ANQGSEA. CDR3 sequence: CSAVAGSGQPQHF. Written as DNA, the CDR3 is TGCAGCGCGGTTGCAGGGTCCGGTCAGCCCCAGCATTTT.

This clonotype has just a few counts. The rearrangement joins TRBV7-2 to TRBJ2-3, with D perhaps given as TRBD1 or TRBD2 (6 bases each). The V end lost 5 bases, the J end lost 4 bases, and 13 bases lay between the germline ends. This CDR3 has 14 amino acids. The germline V gene encodes CDR1 SGHTA and CDR2 FQGNSA. DNA of the CDR3: TGTGCCAGCAGCCCCGATCGGGGGCCAGATACGCAGTATTTT. It is translated as CASSPDRGPDTQYF.

The V and J genes are TRBV12-3 or TRBV12-4 and TRBJ2-2; possible D gene TRBD1, 6 bases. The CDR3 totals 15 residues. V lost 0 bases and J 6 bases, leaving 11 bases between the germline ends. The CDR3 spells CASSLAGAGAGELFF. In DNA form, the CDR3 reads TGTGCCAGCAGTTTAGCGGGCGCAGGGGCCGGGGAGCTGTTTTTT.

This clonotype has just a few counts. The genes are TRBV18 and TRBJ2-1; 8 bases are shared with TRBD2. Germline V gene sequence: CDR1 KGHSH, CDR2 LQKENI. CDR3 length: 16 amino acids. The V segment lost 3 bases and the J segment 0 bases; nucleotides outside the gene matches: 4. This chain's CDR3 is CASSPPSGLSYNEQFF. The CDR3, as DNA: TGTGCCAGCTCACCCCCTAGCGGGCTCTCCTACAATGAGCAGTTCTTC.